This record covers a single T cell receptor beta chain. Its antigen is unidentified. This entry belongs to a study of T cells in Graves' hyperthyroidism and ophthalmopathy. Whole-study findings and limits: Before onset, ophthalmopathy was predicted by the model a median roughly 6.8 months earlier.

Each ophthalmopathy patient scored at least 3 on the Clinical Activity Score and at least 4 on NOSPECS grade, with duration under 3 months. Uncontrolled infection, other autoimmune disease, pregnancy or lactation disqualified patients from enrolment. Orbital computed tomography and thyroid ultrasound, together with serum TRAb and thyroxine and clinical symptoms, were used for diagnoses. TCR beta CDR3 sequences were amplified from RNA transcripts. HTBI primers drove first-round RT-PCR of the TCR CDR3. Using its own MiXCR run on the multiplex PCR reads, TCRdb lists one record per CDR3 protein. The sample holds fewer than 650,000 distinct CDR3 sequences; about 14% are singletons and the top ten take more than 6%. Specimen: blood. The receptor's source is a woman aged 18-35 years with Graves' ophthalmopathy.

The CDR3 DNA follows: TGTGCCAGCAGTTACAACCCGGACAACCCCGCGAGCACTGAAGCTTTCTTT. The encoded protein is CASSYNPDNPASTEAFF. The V and J genes are TRBV6-9 and TRBJ1-1; a possible D gene is TRBD1 (5 bases). The germline CDR1 and CDR2 sequences are MNHGY and SVAAGI. Trimming stripped 3 bases from V and 4 bases from J, with 21 bases between. The CDR3 extends over 17 amino acids.